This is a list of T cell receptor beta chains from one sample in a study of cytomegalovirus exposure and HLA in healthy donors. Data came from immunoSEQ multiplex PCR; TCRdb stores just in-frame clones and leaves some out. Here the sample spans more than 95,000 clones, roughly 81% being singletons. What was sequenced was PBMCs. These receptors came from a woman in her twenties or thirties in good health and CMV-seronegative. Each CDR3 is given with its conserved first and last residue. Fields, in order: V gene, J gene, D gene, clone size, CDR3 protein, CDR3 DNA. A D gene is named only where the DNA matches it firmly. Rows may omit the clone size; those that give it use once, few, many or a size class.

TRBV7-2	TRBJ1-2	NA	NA	CASSLGATPNYGYTF	TGTGCCAGCAGCTTAGGGGCCACCCCTAACTATGGCTACACCTTC
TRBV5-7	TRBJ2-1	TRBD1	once	CASSSRDRSYNEQFF	TGTGCCAGCAGCTCCCGGGACAGGTCCTACAATGAGCAGTTCTTC
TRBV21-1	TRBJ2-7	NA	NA	CASSKAPGDAYEQYF	TGTGCCAGCAGCAAAGCCCCAGGGGACGCCTACGAGCAGTACTTC
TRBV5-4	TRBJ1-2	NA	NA	CASSLDLGLNYGYTF	TGTGCCAGCAGCTTGGATTTGGGGCTTAACTATGGCTACACCTTC
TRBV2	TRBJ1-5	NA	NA	CASSDTRGRRQPQHF	TGTGCCAGCAGTGACACACGGGGGAGGAGGCAGCCCCAGCATTTT
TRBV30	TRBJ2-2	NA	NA	CAWSVQLGGTGELFF	TGTGCCTGGAGTGTACAATTAGGGGGCACCGGGGAGCTGTTTTTT
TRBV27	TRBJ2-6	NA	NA	CASSLSIGAGANVLTF	TGTGCCAGCAGTTTATCGATCGGTGCTGGGGCCAACGTCCTGACTTTC
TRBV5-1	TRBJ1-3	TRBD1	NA	CASRSGQGTAGNTIYF	TGCGCCAGCAGATCGGGACAGGGGACAGCTGGAAACACCATATATTTT
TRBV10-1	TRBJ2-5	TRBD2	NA	CASSMAGEETQYF	TGCGCCAGCAGTATGGCGGGAGAAGAGACCCAGTACTTC
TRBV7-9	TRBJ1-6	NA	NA	CASSLREASPLHF	TGTGCCAGCAGCCTCCGGGAGGCTTCACCCCTCCACTTT
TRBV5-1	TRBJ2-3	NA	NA	CASTLAPGVENTQYF	TGCGCCAGCACCTTGGCCCCGGGAGTAGAAAATACGCAGTATTTT
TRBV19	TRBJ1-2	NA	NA	CASSISPLGGYTF	TGTGCCAGTAGTATCTCCCCCCTCGGGGGCTACACCTTC
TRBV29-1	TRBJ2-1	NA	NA	CSGGVGPEQFF	TGCAGCGGGGGGGTTGGTCCTGAGCAGTTCTTC
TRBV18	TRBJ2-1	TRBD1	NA	CASSASRTGGAPPYNEQFF	TGTGCCAGCTCCGCAAGTAGGACAGGGGGCGCTCCCCCCTACAATGAGCAGTTCTTC
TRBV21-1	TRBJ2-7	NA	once	CASSKDRREGAGGYEQYF	TGTGCCAGCAGCAAAGACCGGCGAGAAGGCGCAGGTGGCTACGAGCAGTACTTC
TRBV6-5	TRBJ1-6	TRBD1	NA	CASRRTGLESPLHF	TGTGCCAGCAGAAGGACAGGGTTGGAATCACCCCTCCACTTT
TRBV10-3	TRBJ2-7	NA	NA	CAISEGPGGIFSYEQYF	TGTGCCATCAGTGAAGGGCCAGGGGGGATTTTCTCCTACGAGCAGTACTTC
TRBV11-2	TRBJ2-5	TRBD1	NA	CASSPHRGRQETQYF	TGTGCCAGCAGCCCGCACAGGGGCCGCCAAGAGACCCAGTACTTC
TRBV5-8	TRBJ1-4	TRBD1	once	CASNLVTGGFEKLFF	TGTGCCAGCAACCTCGTAACAGGGGGCTTTGAAAAACTGTTTTTT
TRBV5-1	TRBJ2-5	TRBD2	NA	CASSFPYLNGTSGRRNF	TGCGCCAGCAGCTTCCCCTACCTAAACGGGACTAGCGGGAGAAGGAACTTC
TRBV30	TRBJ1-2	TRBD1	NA	CAWNRQGPYGYTF	TGTGCCTGGAACCGACAGGGGCCATATGGCTACACCTTC
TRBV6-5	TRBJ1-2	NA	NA	CASSYSSVGGTYGYTF	TGTGCCAGCAGTTACTCGAGTGTCGGGGGGACCTATGGCTACACCTTC
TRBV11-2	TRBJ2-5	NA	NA	CASSLNNRAQETQYF	TGTGCCAGCAGCTTGAATAACAGGGCCCAAGAGACCCAGTACTTC
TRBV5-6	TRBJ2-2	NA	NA	CASSFGTGELFF	TGTGCCAGCAGCTTCGGCACCGGGGAGCTGTTTTTT
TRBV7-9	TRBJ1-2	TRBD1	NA	CASSFESRGYGYTF	TGTGCCAGCAGCTTCGAGAGCAGGGGGTATGGCTACACCTTC
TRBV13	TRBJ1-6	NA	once	CASTSRGGNSPLHF	TGTGCCAGCACCTCAAGGGGGGGCAATTCACCCCTCCACTTT
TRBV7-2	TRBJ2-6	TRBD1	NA	CASSPGRDRVSGANVLTF	TGTGCCAGCAGCCCCGGACGAGACAGGGTCTCTGGGGCCAACGTCCTGACTTTC
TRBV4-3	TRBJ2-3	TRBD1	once	CASSQDGTGSADTQYF	TGCGCCAGCAGCCAGGACGGGACAGGGAGTGCAGATACGCAGTATTTT
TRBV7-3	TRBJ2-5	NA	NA	CASSARRAGGQETQYF	TGTGCCAGCAGCGCCAGGCGTGCCGGGGGCCAAGAGACCCAGTACTTC
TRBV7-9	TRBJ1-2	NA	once	CSSSLGGGSGYTF	TGTTCCAGCAGCTTAGGAGGCGGGAGTGGCTACACCTTC
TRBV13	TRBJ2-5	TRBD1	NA	CASSRGDRDEETQYF	TGTGCCAGCAGCCGTGGAGACAGGGACGAGGAGACCCAGTACTTC
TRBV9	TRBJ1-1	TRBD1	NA	CASARQGNTEAFF	TGTGCCAGCGCTAGACAGGGGAACACTGAAGCTTTCTTT
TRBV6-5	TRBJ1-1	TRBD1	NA	CASSYSNRGLTEAFF	TGTGCCAGCAGTTACTCGAACAGGGGGCTCACTGAAGCTTTCTTT
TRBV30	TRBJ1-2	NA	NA	CAWSVLGGGGYTF	TGTGCCTGGAGTGTTCTTGGGGGAGGTGGCTACACCTTC
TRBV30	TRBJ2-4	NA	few	CAWRKAGSGGYIQYF	TGTGCCTGGAGGAAGGCGGGGTCCGGAGGGTACATTCAGTACTTC
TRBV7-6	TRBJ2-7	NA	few	CASSLAGSYDEQYF	TGTGCCAGCAGCTTAGCAGGGAGCTACGACGAGCAGTACTTC
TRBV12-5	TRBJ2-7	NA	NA	CASGLVLHEQYF	TGTGCTAGTGGTTTGGTACTCCACGAGCAGTACTTC
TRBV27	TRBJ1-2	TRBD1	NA	CASSPRQGGYGYTF	TGTGCCAGCAGTCCGCGACAGGGAGGCTATGGCTACACCTTC
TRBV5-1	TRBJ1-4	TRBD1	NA	CASSLTGTGGEKLFF	TGCGCCAGCAGCTTGACCGGGACAGGTGGTGAAAAACTGTTTTTT
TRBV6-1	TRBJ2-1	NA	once	CASSEYDQNNEQFF	TGTGCCAGCAGTGAATATGATCAGAACAATGAGCAGTTCTTC